This TCR beta chain is drawn from a study of blood T cell repertoires in COVID-19. Study context: The study drew acute and convalescent COVID-19 samples from the United States, Italy and Spain.

CDR1 is KGHDR and CDR2 is SFDVKD in the germline V gene. The CDR3 has 15 amino acids. The V and J ends lost 4 bases and 5 bases, in that order; junction bases with no gene match: 8. In the study's own analysis: Estimation of nucleated cell counts relied on the amplification of reference gene primers. The data were produced by immunoSEQ multiplex PCR, yet TCRdb's version contains in-frame clones alone and is incomplete. V and J calls and clone size are given by that table; D and trimming were obtained from the DNA. The sample includes roughly 230,000 clones, 80% to 90% of them seen just once. V and J are TRBV24-1 and TRBJ1-2; TRBD1 matches at 8 bases. The sample comprised PBMCs or T cells enriched from blood (not recorded which). The sequence came from a young man in a cohort exposed to, infected with or recovered from COVID-19 (not recorded which). The CDR3 here is CATSDQDRDPYGYTF. The CDR3 nucleotides read TGTGCCACCAGTGACCAGGACAGGGACCCTTATGGCTACACCTTC.